The 16 T cell receptor beta chains reported below all come from one sample, sequenced in a study of OX40 agonist ivuxolimab in advanced cancers. Generated by immunoSEQ multiplex PCR, the TCRdb table keeps only in-frame clones and is missing some. There are roughly 70,000 clones in the sample; about 85% occur only once, and 0.55% to 0.85% lies in the top ten. The sample here was CD4+ or CD8+ T cells sorted from blood, taken in a trial of the OX40 agonist ivuxolimab. These receptors were obtained from an adult with an advanced solid tumor such as melanoma, head and neck, liver or kidney cancer.

This clone was seen once. This chain links TRBV6-5 with TRBJ1-5; D not resolved. The V end was cut by 6 bases, the J end by 4 bases, with 10 bases between. The CDR3 is 13 amino acids. Germline V gene data show CDR1 as MNHEY and CDR2 as SVGAGI. The CDR3 nucleotides read TGTGCCAGCAGACCCCGGGGAAATCAGCCCCAGCATTTT. It specifies CASRPRGNQPQHF.

This CDR3 reads CASSLPTSGGANTDTQYF. The CDR3 DNA is TGCGCCAGCAGCTTACCGACTAGCGGGGGGGCTAACACAGATACGCAGTATTTT. The chain recombines TRBV5-1 with TRBJ2-3, with 14 bases matching TRBD2. Germline lookup yields CDR1 SGHRS and CDR2 YFSETQ. The ends lost 2 bases at V and 2 bases at J; junction bases unmatched: 7. CDR3 length: 18 residues.

The V gene is TRBV2, the J gene TRBJ2-6; TRBD1 agrees at 9 bases. V shed 4 bases and J 3 bases; nucleotides not matched to a gene: 7. There are 17 residues in the CDR3. The germline V gene encodes CDR1 SNHLY and CDR2 FYNNEI. CDR3 DNA: TGTGCCAGCAGTGCGGACAGGGGCTTGAGTGGGGCCAACGTCCTGACTTTC. Translated: CASSADRGLSGANVLTF.

This chain links TRBV11-2 with TRBJ1-1, with 9 bases matching TRBD1. Germline values: CDR1 SGHAT, CDR2 FQNNGV. The CDR3 covers 14 residues. The V segment lost 6 bases and the J segment 1 base; nucleotides outside the gene matches: 3. The CDR3 sequence is CASRWDRENTEAFF. CDR3 in DNA: TGTGCCAGCAGGTGGGACAGGGAGAACACTGAAGCTTTCTTT.

This clone has more than one count but fewer than ten. As DNA, the CDR3 is TGTGCCAGCAGTGTGGGGAGGGAAATCTACGAGCAGTACTTC. This codes for CASSVGREIYEQYF. The rearrangement uses TRBV2 and TRBJ2-7; TRBD2 agrees at 7 bases. The V gene's germline CDR1 is SNHLY and CDR2 FYNNEI. The V and J ends lost 4 bases and 3 bases, in that order; junction bases with no gene match: 6. The CDR3 extends over 14 amino acids.

The genes are TRBV18 and TRBJ2-3; D call uncertain. V lost 0 bases and J lost 1, with 8 bases in between. The CDR3 is made up of 15 amino acids. The germline gives CDR1 KGHSH, CDR2 LQKENI. The CDR3 loop reads CASSPPIGRTDTQYF. In nucleotides, the CDR3 is TGTGCCAGCTCACCACCGATAGGGCGCACAGATACGCAGTATTTT.

The chain combines TRBV12-5 with TRBJ2-7; D might be TRBD1 (6 bases). The CDR3 contains 12 residues. V dropped 8 bases and J dropped 2 bases, with 10 bases sitting between them. CDR1 and CDR2 (germline): LGHNT, FRNRAP. The CDR3 protein is CASRGQTYEQYF. The CDR3 nucleotides read TGTGCTAGTCGCGGACAGACCTACGAGCAGTACTTC.

The chain carries TRBV6-1 and TRBJ1-1, with D perhaps TRBD1 (5 bases). This CDR3 comprises 14 residues. V lost 7 bases to trimming and J lost 1 base, with 13 bases between them. The germline gives CDR1 MNHNS, CDR2 SASEGT. The CDR3 DNA follows: TGTGCCAGCAAGGGGATTTCGGGGAACACTGAAGCTTTCTTT. Amino acid sequence: CASKGISGNTEAFF.

V is TRBV7-9 and J is TRBJ1-5; D not resolved. Germline CDR1 reads SEHNR; CDR2 reads FQNEAQ (reference sequence). V was clipped by 6 bases and J by 7 bases, with 13 bases between them. The CDR3 is made up of 13 amino acids. Written as DNA, the CDR3 is TGTGCCAGCAGTCTAGGCGGCTGGCAGCCCCAGCATTTT. As protein: CASSLGGWQPQHF.

This clone was counted once. The genes are TRBV29-1 and TRBJ2-3; 9 bases fit TRBD1. The CDR3 totals 14 residues. Germline V gives CDR1 SQVTM, CDR2 ANQGSEA. V lost 6 bases to trimming and J lost 2 bases; unmatched junction nucleotides: 6. CDR3 DNA sequence: TGCAGCGTACGGACAGGGGCTCCCACAGATACGCAGTATTTT. Its protein is CSVRTGAPTDTQYF.

This chain joins TRBV14 and TRBJ1-6; D remains ambiguous. This CDR3 has 14 amino acids. V dropped 4 bases and J dropped 10 bases, with 14 bases sitting between them. Germline-derived CDR1 and CDR2 are SGHDN and FVKESK. CDR3 sequence reads: CASSLLTRGSPLHF. CDR3 coding DNA: TGTGCCAGCAGCCTGCTGACTCGCGGGTCACCCCTCCACTTT.

This sequence joins TRBV19 and TRBJ2-7, with 9 nucleotides matching TRBD1. Per the germline V gene, CDR1 is LNHDA and CDR2 is SQIVND (reference sequence). The CDR3 covers 15 residues. Trimming took 8 bases from V and 3 from J; bases not matched to a gene: 11. The CDR3 DNA reads TGTGCCAGTCGGAAGGGACAGGGATCGTTCTACGAGCAGTACTTC. Amino acids: CASRKGQGSFYEQYF.

The chain joins TRBV10-1 to TRBJ2-4, with 11 bases fitting TRBD1. The J segment lost 8 bases and the V segment lost 3 bases, leaving 9 bases of the junction unmatched. In germline, CDR1 is WNHNN, CDR2 SYGVQD (reference sequence). This CDR3 has 16 residues. The CDR3 DNA is TGCGCCAGCAGTGATATGGGACAGGGGGTAGGTGACATTCAGTACTTC. This codes for CASSDMGQGVGDIQYF.

The chain couples TRBV7-2 to TRBJ1-3; possibly TRBD1 for D (5 bases). Trimming took off 4 bases at V and 2 bases at J, with 18 bases between the two ends. The CDR3 is made up of 17 amino acids. Per germline, CDR1 SGHTA and CDR2 FQGNSA. CDR3 DNA sequence: TGTGCCAGCAGCTCCCCGGGGACCCAGTTGGCTGGAAACACCATATATTTT. This gives the protein CASSSPGTQLAGNTIYF.

V usage is TRBV2 and J usage is TRBJ1-3, with 7 bases identical to TRBD1. Losses at the gene ends were 4 bases for V and 0 bases for J; bases not matched to a gene: 6. CDR1 is SNHLY and CDR2 is FYNNEI in the germline V gene. CDR3 size: 16 residues. CDR3 sequence reads: CASSVQGPLSGNTIYF. The CDR3 bases are TGTGCCAGCAGTGTACAGGGGCCACTCTCTGGAAACACCATATATTTT.

On this clone itself: Other DNA sequences in this sample translate to the same CDR3. The genes are TRBV5-1 and TRBJ2-5; D remains unclear. V shed 4 bases and J shed 2 bases, with 3 bases lying between them. Germline V gene sequence: CDR1 SGHRS, CDR2 YFSETQ. The length of the CDR3 is 11 residues. In DNA, the CDR3 is TGCGCCAGCAGCCTACAAGAGACCCAGTACTTC. This sequence encodes CASSLQETQYF.